This TCR beta chain stems from a study of cytomegalovirus exposure and HLA in healthy donors. Notes on the study in general: One later analysis reportedly identified an Asian-associated ancestry cluster that showed fewer N-insertions than the approximately 710-donor mean. Most subjects had HLA-A and HLA-B alleles reportedly predicted accurately by TCR beta sequences. Previous analysis showed most TCR beta V segments were productive about 87% or about 30% of the time.

V lost 1 base and J lost 2; bases outside the gene matches: 1. The CDR3 has 16 amino acids. Germline lookup yields CDR1 MDHEN and CDR2 SYDVKM. Donors in the study were healthy people who gave bone marrow. Both 60 Vbeta primers and 13 Jbeta primers went into the PCR. The protocol was immunoSEQ multiplex PCR, while the TCRdb copy is restricted to in-frame clones and leaves out a portion. The table shows under 300,000 clones, with about 80% occurring only once. Notes on this clone: What it recognizes is unknown.

The chain recombines TRBV28 with TRBJ2-1; 11 positions match TRBD2. The receptor comes from a woman in her fifties or sixties in good health and CMV-seropositive. The sample taken for sequencing was PBMCs. The CDR3 is CASSLLAGGTYNEQFF. DNA for the CDR3: TGTGCCAGCAGTTTATTAGCGGGAGGGACCTACAATGAGCAGTTCTTC.